The rows below give T cell receptor beta chains drawn from one sample of a study of cytomegalovirus exposure and HLA in healthy donors. Libraries were prepared by immunoSEQ multiplex PCR; TCRdb keeps only in-frame clonotypes and omits some of them. The table lists approximately 270,000 clones, roughly 80% of them singletons, with about 0.28% in the top ten. The sample was PBMCs. These receptors were obtained from a girl aged 2 to 10 in good health and CMV-seronegative. The CDR3 runs from the conserved cysteine through the conserved F or W. D genes are given only for firm matches. The size entry is marked missing in some rows and otherwise reads once, few, many or a size class.

clone_size	d_call	v_call	j_call	cdr3_nt	cdr3_aa
-	-	TRBV4-2	TRBJ1-5	TGTGCCAGCAGCCAAGGTGCGGAGGGTGGGCAGCCCCAGCATTTT	CASSQGAEGGQPQHF
-	TRBD1	TRBV5-4	TRBJ2-5	TGTGCCAGCAGCATCGGGACAGGGGACGAGACCCAGTACTTC	CASSIGTGDETQYF
-	TRBD1	TRBV30	TRBJ1-2	TGTGCCTGGGAAACCCAGGGGGTTCGGGGCTACACCTTC	CAWETQGVRGYTF
-	TRBD1	TRBV9	TRBJ1-2	TGTGCCAGCAGCACGGGGACAGCTACTTATGGCTACACCTTC	CASSTGTATYGYTF
few	-	TRBV10-1	TRBJ2-3	TGCGCCGTTCACGATCGGGACTGCCCCTCCACAGATACGCAGTATTTT	CAVHDRDCPSTDTQYF
-	TRBD2	TRBV28	TRBJ2-7	TGTGCCAGCAGTATAGCGGGCTCAACCTACGAGCAGTACTTC	CASSIAGSTYEQYF
-	-	TRBV6-5	TRBJ1-5	TGTGCCAGCAGTTACTCTGGGCGAGAACGGCCCCAGCATTTT	CASSYSGRERPQHF
few	TRBD1	TRBV5-8	TRBJ2-3	TGTGCCAGCAGCCCGACAGGGTTGGAGGATACGCAGTATTTT	CASSPTGLEDTQYF
-	-	TRBV2	TRBJ1-1	TGTGCCAGCAGTGTCAGGGTGTTACCTTTCTTT	CASSVRVLPFF
-	-	TRBV5-1	TRBJ2-2	TGCGCCAGCAGCCCTGAGGCGGGTTTGAACACCGGGGAGCTGTTTTTT	CASSPEAGLNTGELFF
-	TRBD1	TRBV28	TRBJ2-7	TGTGCCGGGCGCAGGACAGGAGCCTACGAGCAGTACTTC	CAGRRTGAYEQYF
-	TRBD2	TRBV6-5	TRBJ2-7	TGTGCCAGCAGTTACGATGGGGGAGGGGAGCAGTACTTC	CASSYDGGGEQYF
few	TRBD2	TRBV4-1	TRBJ2-1	TGCGCCAGCAGCCAAGATTCCGGGACTAGCGGGAACAATGAGCAGTTCTTC	CASSQDSGTSGNNEQFF
-	-	TRBV5-5	TRBJ1-5	TGTGCCAGCAGCTTGGACTTTAGCAATCAGCCCCAGCATTTT	CASSLDFSNQPQHF
-	TRBD1	TRBV5-1	TRBJ2-7	TGCGCCAGCAGCCGGGAAGGACAGGGCTACGAGCAGTACTTC	CASSREGQGYEQYF
-	TRBD1	TRBV28	TRBJ1-4	TGTGCCAGCGGACCTGGACAGGGGGCCGGTGAAAAACTGTTTTTT	CASGPGQGAGEKLFF
-	-	TRBV18	TRBJ1-5	TGTGCCAGCTCACCACGGGGCAGGATGAGCAATCAGCCCCAGCATTTT	CASSPRGRMSNQPQHF
-	-	TRBV4-2	TRBJ2-7	TGTGCCAGCAGCCGGGGGCCAGCCTCCTACGAGCAGTACTTC	CASSRGPASYEQYF
-	-	TRBV5-1	TRBJ2-7	TGCGCCAGCAGATGGCAGGGCTCCTACGAGCAGTACTTC	CASRWQGSYEQYF
-	-	TRBV15	TRBJ1-2	TGTGCCACCAGCAGAGAAAGTTCGGGGGGGCGAAATTTTTATGGCTACACCTTC	CATSRESSGGRNFYGYTF
-	-	TRBV7-2	TRBJ1-5	TGTGCCAGCAGCTACAACAATCAGCCCCAGCATTTT	CASSYNNQPQHF
-	TRBD2	TRBV7-3	TRBJ2-1	TGTGCCAGCAGCCCGAGACTAGCTGGTGAGCAGTTCTTC	CASSPRLAGEQFF
-	-	TRBV7-2	TRBJ2-3	TGTGCCAGCAGCTCGGTAGGGAGGGATACGCAGTATTTT	CASSSVGRDTQYF
-	-	TRBV11-2	TRBJ1-2	TGTGCCAGCAGCTTGGTCGCGGGGGGCAACCTCTATGGCTACACCTTC	CASSLVAGGNLYGYTF
-	TRBD1	TRBV25-1	TRBJ2-3	TGTGCCAGCAGTGACAGGGGGCTTAGAGATACGCAGTATTTT	CASSDRGLRDTQYF
once	-	TRBV30	TRBJ2-1	TGTGCCTGGAGTGTTGTCGATGAGCAGTTCTTC	CAWSVVDEQFF
few	-	TRBV9	TRBJ2-1	TGTGCCAGCAGCGTAGGGGGCGGGATCTCCTACAATGAGCAGTTCTTC	CASSVGGGISYNEQFF
-	TRBD1	TRBV12-5	TRBJ2-7	TGTGCTAGTGGTAGCCAGAGCGGGACAGGGACCGAGCAGTACTTC	CASGSQSGTGTEQYF
-	TRBD2	TRBV4-1	TRBJ2-3	TGCGCCAGCAGCCAAGGCAGGGGCGGGGGGCCGCTCACAGATACGCAGTATTTT	CASSQGRGGGPLTDTQYF
-	-	TRBV7-9	TRBJ2-7	TGTGCCAGCAGCCAGGGGCCCTACGAGCAGTACTTC	CASSQGPYEQYF
-	-	TRBV6-8	TRBJ2-3	TGTGCCAGCAGACTGGATAGCCTTACTAGCACAGATACGCAGTATTTT	CASRLDSLTSTDTQYF
once	TRBD2	TRBV18	TRBJ2-7	TGTGCCAGCTCACCACTGACTAGCGGCGAGCAGTACTTC	CASSPLTSGEQYF
-	TRBD2	TRBV29-1	TRBJ2-7	TGCAGCGTTGATGGGGGGACTAGCGGATCCTACGAGCAGTACTTC	CSVDGGTSGSYEQYF
-	-	TRBV18	TRBJ2-7	TGTGCCAGCTCACCACCAAGATCTACTAACTCCTACGAGCAGTACTTC	CASSPPRSTNSYEQYF
-	-	TRBV7-6	TRBJ2-3	TGTGCCAGCACTCCGGACAGCGGTGGGGCAGATACGCAGTATTTT	CASTPDSGGADTQYF
-	-	TRBV11-2	TRBJ2-1	TGTGCCAGCAGCTTAGTCGAAGCGAGAGCCTCGAAGATCTTC	CASSLVEARASKIF
once	TRBD1	TRBV28	TRBJ2-5	TGTGCCAGCACAAACAGGGGAGAAGAGACCCAGTACTTC	CASTNRGEETQYF
once	-	TRBV7-9	TRBJ1-1	TGTGCCAGCAGCTCCCAAAGGGGCAAGTTGAACACTGAAGCTTTCTTT	CASSSQRGKLNTEAFF
-	-	TRBV28	TRBJ2-5	TGTGCCAGCAGTTTTAGCTTACGGAATCAAGAGACCCAGTACTTC	CASSFSLRNQETQYF
-	-	TRBV4-2	TRBJ2-2	TGTGCCAGCAGCCAAGAATTACGGGGGAGTTTTAAGGGGAAGAGCACCGGGGAGCTGTTTTTT	CASSQELRGSFKGKSTGELFF
once	-	TRBV27	TRBJ2-3	TGTGCCAGCAATTACGGGGGTTCTAGCACAGATACGCAGTATTTT	CASNYGGSSTDTQYF
once	-	TRBV18	TRBJ2-2	TGTGCCAGCTCACCATTCCAGGGTGAGGACACCGGGGAGCTGTTTTTT	CASSPFQGEDTGELFF
-	TRBD1	TRBV29-1	TRBJ2-1	TGCAGCGTTGACATCGGGACAGGGGGCAATGAGCAGTTCTTC	CSVDIGTGGNEQFF
-	TRBD1	TRBV5-4	TRBJ2-1	TGTGCCAGCAGCTTGAGCGCCGGGACAGGCTACAATGAGCAGTTCTTC	CASSLSAGTGYNEQFF
-	TRBD2	TRBV5-1	TRBJ2-2	TGCGCCAGCAGCTCAAGGACTAGCGCGAACACCGGGGAGCTGTTTTTT	CASSSRTSANTGELFF
-	-	TRBV27	TRBJ2-1	TGTGCCAGCAGTTTCCCAGAAAACAATGAGCAGTTCTTC	CASSFPENNEQFF
-	TRBD2	TRBV28	TRBJ2-3	TGTGCCAGCGGGGGGCAAATCTGGACTAGCGGGGGAAACACAGATACGCAGTATTTT	CASGGQIWTSGGNTDTQYF
-	-	TRBV18	TRBJ1-1	TGTGCCAGCTCACCTGGTCGGGTGAACACTGAAGCTTTCTTT	CASSPGRVNTEAFF
once	TRBD2	TRBV27	TRBJ2-7	TGTGCCAGCAGTACCCTAGCGGGAGGATACTATGAGCAGTACTTC	CASSTLAGGYYEQYF
-	TRBD1	TRBV27	TRBJ1-6	TGTGCCAGCAGTTTATCGGACAGGGTTCTTCGCCCCGGGTCAACCCTCCACTTT	CASSLSDRVLRPGSTLHF
-	-	TRBV5-1	TRBJ1-3	TGCGCCAGCAGCTCCGGGGAAGTCTCTGGAAACACCATATATTTT	CASSSGEVSGNTIYF
few	-	TRBV7-3	TRBJ1-1	TGTGCCAGCAGCTTACTCGGACAGTCGAACACTGAAGCTTTCTTT	CASSLLGQSNTEAFF